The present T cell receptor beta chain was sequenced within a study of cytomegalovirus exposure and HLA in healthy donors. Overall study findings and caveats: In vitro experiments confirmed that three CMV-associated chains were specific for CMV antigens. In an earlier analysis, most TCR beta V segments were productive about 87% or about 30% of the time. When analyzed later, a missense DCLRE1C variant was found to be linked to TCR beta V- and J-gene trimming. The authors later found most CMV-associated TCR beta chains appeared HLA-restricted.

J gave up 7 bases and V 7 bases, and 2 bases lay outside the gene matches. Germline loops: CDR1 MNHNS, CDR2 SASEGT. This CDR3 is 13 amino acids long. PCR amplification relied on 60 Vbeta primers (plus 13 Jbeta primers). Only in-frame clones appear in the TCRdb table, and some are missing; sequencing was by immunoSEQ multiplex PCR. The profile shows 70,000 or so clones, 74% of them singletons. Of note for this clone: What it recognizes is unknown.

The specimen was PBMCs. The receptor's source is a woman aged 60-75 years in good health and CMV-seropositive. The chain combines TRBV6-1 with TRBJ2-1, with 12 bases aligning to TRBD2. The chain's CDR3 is CASKLAGGNEQFF. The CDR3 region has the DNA TGTGCCAGCAAACTAGCGGGAGGAAATGAGCAGTTCTTC.